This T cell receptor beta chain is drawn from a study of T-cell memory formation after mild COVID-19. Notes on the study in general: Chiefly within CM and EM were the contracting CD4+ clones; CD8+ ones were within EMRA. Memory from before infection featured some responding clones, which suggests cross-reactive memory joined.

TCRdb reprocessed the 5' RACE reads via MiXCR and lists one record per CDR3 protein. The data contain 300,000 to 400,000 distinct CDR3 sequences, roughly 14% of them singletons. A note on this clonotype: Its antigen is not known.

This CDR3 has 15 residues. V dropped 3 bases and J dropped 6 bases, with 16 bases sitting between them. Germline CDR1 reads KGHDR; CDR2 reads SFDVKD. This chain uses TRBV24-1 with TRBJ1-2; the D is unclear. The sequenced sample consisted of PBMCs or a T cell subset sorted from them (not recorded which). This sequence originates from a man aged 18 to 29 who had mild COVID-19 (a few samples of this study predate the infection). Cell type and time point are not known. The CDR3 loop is CATSDPKSGSNGYTF. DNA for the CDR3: TGTGCCACCAGTGATCCGAAGAGTGGATCTAATGGCTACACCTTC.